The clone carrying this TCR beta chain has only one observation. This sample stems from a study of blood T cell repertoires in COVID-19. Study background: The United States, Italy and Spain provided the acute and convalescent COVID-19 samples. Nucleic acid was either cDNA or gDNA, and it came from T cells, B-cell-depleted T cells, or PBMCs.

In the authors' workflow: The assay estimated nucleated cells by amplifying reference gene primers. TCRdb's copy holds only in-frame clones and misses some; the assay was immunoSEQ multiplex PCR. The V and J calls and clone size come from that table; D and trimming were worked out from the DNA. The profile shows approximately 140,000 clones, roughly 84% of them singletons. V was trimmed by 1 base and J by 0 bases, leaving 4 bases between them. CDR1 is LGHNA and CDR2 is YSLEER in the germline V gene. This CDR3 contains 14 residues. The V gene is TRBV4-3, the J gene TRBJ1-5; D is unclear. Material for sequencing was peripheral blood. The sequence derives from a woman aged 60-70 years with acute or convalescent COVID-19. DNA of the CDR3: TGCGCCAGCAGCCAAGCTCTTAGCAATCAGCCCCAGCATTTT. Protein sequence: CASSQALSNQPQHF.